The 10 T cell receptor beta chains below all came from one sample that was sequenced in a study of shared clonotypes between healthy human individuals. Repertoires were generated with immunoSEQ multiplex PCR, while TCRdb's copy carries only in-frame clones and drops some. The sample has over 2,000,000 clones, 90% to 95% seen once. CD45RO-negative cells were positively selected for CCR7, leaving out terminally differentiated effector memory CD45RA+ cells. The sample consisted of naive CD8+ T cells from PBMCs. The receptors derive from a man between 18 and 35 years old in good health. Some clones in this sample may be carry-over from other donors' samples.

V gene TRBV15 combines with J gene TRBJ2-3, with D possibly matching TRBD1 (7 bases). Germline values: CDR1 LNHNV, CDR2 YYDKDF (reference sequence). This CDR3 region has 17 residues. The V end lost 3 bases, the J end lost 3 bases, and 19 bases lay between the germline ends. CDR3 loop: CATSREDGGGLTDTQYF. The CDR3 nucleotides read TGTGCCACCAGCAGGGAGGATGGAGGGGGCTTGACAGATACGCAGTATTTT.

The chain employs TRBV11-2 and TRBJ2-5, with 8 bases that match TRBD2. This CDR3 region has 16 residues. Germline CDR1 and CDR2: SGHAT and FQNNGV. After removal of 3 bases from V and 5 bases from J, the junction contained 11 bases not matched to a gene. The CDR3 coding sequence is TGTGCCAGCAGCTTCGGGAGGGGGGTAGCCGAGGAGACCCAGTACTTC. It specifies CASSFGRGVAEETQYF.

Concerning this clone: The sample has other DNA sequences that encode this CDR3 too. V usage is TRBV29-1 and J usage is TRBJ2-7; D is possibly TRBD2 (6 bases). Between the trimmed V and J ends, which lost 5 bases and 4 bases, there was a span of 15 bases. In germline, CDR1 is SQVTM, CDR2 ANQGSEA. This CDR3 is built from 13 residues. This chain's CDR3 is CSVLGPAGYEQYF. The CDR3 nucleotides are TGCAGCGTTCTCGGGCCTGCGGGATACGAGCAGTACTTC.

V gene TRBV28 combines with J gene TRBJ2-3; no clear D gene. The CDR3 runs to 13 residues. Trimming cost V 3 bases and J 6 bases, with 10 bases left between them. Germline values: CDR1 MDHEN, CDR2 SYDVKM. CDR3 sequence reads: CASSLTLRDTQYF. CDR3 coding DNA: TGTGCCAGCAGTTTGACCCTTCGGGATACGCAGTATTTT. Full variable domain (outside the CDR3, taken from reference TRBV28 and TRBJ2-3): DVKVTQSSRYLVKRTGEKVFLECVQDMDHENMFWYRQDPGLGLRLIYFSYDVKMKEKGDIPEGYSVSREKKERFSLILESASTNQTSMYLCASSLTLRDTQYFGPGTRLTVL.

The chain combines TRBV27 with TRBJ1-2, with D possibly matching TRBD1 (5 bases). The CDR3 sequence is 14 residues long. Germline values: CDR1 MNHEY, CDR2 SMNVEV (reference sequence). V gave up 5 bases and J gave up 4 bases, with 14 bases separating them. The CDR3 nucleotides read TGTGCCAGCAGTCCGATTACAGGATTCTATGGCTACACCTTC. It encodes CASSPITGFYGYTF.

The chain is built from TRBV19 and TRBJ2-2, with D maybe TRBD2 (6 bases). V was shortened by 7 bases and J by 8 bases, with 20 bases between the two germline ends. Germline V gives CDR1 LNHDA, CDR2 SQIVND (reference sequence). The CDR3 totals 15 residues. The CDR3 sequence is CASTPGLANRGELFF. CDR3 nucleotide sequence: TGTGCCAGTACCCCTGGTCTAGCGAACCGAGGGGAGCTGTTTTTT.

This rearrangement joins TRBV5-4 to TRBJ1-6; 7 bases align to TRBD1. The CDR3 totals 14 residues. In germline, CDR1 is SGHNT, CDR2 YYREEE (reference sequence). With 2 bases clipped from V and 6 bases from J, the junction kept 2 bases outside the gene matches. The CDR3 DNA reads TGTGCCAGCAGCTTCTCAGGGGGTAATTCACCCCTCCACTTT. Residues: CASSFSGGNSPLHF.

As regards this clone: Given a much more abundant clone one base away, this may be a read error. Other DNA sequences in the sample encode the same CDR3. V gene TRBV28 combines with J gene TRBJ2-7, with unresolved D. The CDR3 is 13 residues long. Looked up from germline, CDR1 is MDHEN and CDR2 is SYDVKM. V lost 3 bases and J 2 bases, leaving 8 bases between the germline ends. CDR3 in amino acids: CASSLGQTYEQYF. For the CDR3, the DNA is TGTGCCAGCAGTTTGGGCCAGACCTACGAGCAGTACTTC.

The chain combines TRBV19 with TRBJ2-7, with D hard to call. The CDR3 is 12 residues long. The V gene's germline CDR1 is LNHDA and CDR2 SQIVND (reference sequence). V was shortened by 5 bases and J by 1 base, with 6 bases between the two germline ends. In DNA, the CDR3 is TGTGCCAGTAGTTCCCTATCCTACGAGCAGTACTTC. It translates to CASSSLSYEQYF. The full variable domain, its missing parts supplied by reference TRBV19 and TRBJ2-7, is DGGITQSPKYLFRKEGQNVTLSCEQNLNHDAMYWYRQDPGQGLRLIYYSQIVNDFQKGDIAEGYSVSREKKESFPLTVTSAQKNPTAFYLCASSSLSYEQYFGPGTRLTVT.

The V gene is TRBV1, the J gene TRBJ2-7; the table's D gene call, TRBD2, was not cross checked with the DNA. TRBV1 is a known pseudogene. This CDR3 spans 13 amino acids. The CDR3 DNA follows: TGCACCAGCAGCCAAGATCGGGAGACCGAGCAGTACTTC. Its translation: CTSSQDRETEQYF.